These T cell receptor beta chains were read from a single sample in a study of blood T cell repertoires in COVID-19. The repertoire was sequenced with immunoSEQ multiplex PCR; TCRdb's copy has only in-frame clones and lacks some. In the table there are roughly 71,000 clones, roughly 88% of which are singletons. The sample consisted of peripheral blood. Receptor source: a young man with acute or convalescent COVID-19. Each CDR3 is given with its conserved first and last residue. Fields, in order: V gene, J gene, CDR3 length, D gene, CDR3 DNA, CDR3 protein. The D gene is left open where the match is weak.

TRBV9	TRBJ2-3	15	.	TGTGCCAGCAGTTGGTCGGCGGGATCGGCTGATACGCAGTATTTT	CASSWSAGSADTQYF
TRBV6-5	TRBJ2-2	13	.	TGTGCCAGCAGTTACTTAATCTCGGGGGAGCTGTTTTTT	CASSYLISGELFF
TRBV7-2	TRBJ2-7	14	TRBD1	TGTGCCAGCAGCTCCCGGACAGGCACCTACGAGCAGTACTTC	CASSSRTGTYEQYF
TRBV19	TRBJ1-1	14	.	TGTGCCAGTAGTGGGCAAACAGGGAACACTGAAGCTTTCTTT	CASSGQTGNTEAFF
TRBV4-1	TRBJ1-5	16	TRBD1	TGCGCCAGCAGCCAACGTATTGGACAGGGCCATCAGCCCCAGCATTTT	CASSQRIGQGHQPQHF
TRBV11-2	TRBJ2-2	14	.	TGTGCCAGCAGCCAGGGTCGGACACCGGCGGAGCTGTTTTTT	CASSQGRTPAELFF
TRBV10-1	TRBJ1-1	13	.	TGCGCCAGCAGCTTAGAAATGAACACTGAAGCTTTCTTT	CASSLEMNTEAFF
TRBV27	TRBJ1-5	15	TRBD1	TGTGCCAGCAGTTTACAGGGGGAGCTCAATCAGCCCCAGCATTTT	CASSLQGELNQPQHF
TRBV4-2	TRBJ2-1	15	TRBD2	TGTGCCAGCAGCGCCGGGGGCGGGAGGCCCCATGAGCAGTTCTTC	CASSAGGGRPHEQFF
TRBV10-3	TRBJ2-2	16	.	TGTGCCATCAGTGAGTCCACCGGACAGAACACCGGGGAGCTGTTTTTT	CAISESTGQNTGELFF